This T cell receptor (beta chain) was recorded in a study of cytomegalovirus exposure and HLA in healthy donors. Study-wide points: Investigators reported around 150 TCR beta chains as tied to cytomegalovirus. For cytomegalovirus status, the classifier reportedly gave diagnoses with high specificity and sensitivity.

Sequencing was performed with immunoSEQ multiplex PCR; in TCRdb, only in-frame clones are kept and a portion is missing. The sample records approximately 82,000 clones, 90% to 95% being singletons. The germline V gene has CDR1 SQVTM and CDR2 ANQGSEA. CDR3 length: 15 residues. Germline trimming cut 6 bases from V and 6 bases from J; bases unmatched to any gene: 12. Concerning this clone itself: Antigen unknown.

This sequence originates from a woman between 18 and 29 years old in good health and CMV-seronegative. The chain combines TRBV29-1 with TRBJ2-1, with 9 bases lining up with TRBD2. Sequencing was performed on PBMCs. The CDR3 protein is CSVGVGGGRANEQFF. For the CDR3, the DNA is TGCAGCGTAGGGGTTGGGGGCGGGAGGGCCAATGAGCAGTTCTTC.